This is a list of T cell receptor beta chains from one sample in a study of CD8+CD57+ T cells in acquired aplastic anemia. Using its own MiXCR run on the reads, TCRdb lists one record per CDR3 protein. The data contain about 200,000 distinct CDR3 sequences, 65% of them singletons. The source material was sorted CD4+, CD8+, or CD8+CD57+ T cells (not recorded which) from PBMCs. The origin of the receptors is a human donor with aplastic anemia. CDR3s include the opening cysteine and the closing phenylalanine or tryptophan. A D gene is named only where the DNA matches it firmly. Size tells how often a clone was seen (once, few, many) or the class of an expanded clone, and some rows leave it out.

TGTGCCAGCAGCGTAGATTTGCAAGAGACCCAGTACTTC CASSVDLQETQYF 13 NA TRBJ2-5 TRBV9 NA
TGTGCCAGCAGCTTTAGCGGCGAAGCTTTCTTT CASSFSGEAFF 11 NA TRBJ1-1 TRBV7-9 NA
TGTGCCAGTAGTACTAACAGGGGACCTGGGTACGAGCAGTACTTC CASSTNRGPGYEQYF 15 NA TRBJ2-7 TRBV19 TRBD1
TGTGCCAGCAGCGATCTAGCGGGAGTCGCAGATACGCAGTATTTT CASSDLAGVADTQYF 15 NA TRBJ2-3 TRBV9 TRBD2
TGTGCCAGCAGTTGGACTAGCTTGGGTTCGAGCACAGATACGCAGTATTTT CASSWTSLGSSTDTQYF 17 many TRBJ2-3 TRBV2 TRBD2
TGCAGTGCTATAGATGGAGAGTCTAACTATGGCTACACCTTC CSAIDGESNYGYTF 14 NA TRBJ1-2 TRBV20-1 NA
TGTGCCAGCAGCTCTCCAGAGACTAGCGGGGGGGCCAGCGACAATGAGCAGTTCTTC CASSSPETSGGASDNEQFF 19 many TRBJ2-1 TRBV7-3 TRBD2
TGCGCCAGCAGGAGTATGGGCTTCCAAGAGACCCAGTACTTC CASRSMGFQETQYF 14 NA TRBJ2-5 TRBV5-1 NA
TGTGCCAGCAGCTTGTTGGGTAGCGAACTCTTAGATACGCAGTATTTT CASSLLGSELLDTQYF 16 many TRBJ2-3 TRBV7-8 NA
TGTGCCAGCATTTCACAGGGTGGAATTAATTCACCCCTCCACTTT CASISQGGINSPLHF 15 NA TRBJ1-6 TRBV2 NA
TGTGCCAGCAGCCCGGGGACAGGGGGATTGGTGAATGAGCAGTTCTTC CASSPGTGGLVNEQFF 16 once TRBJ2-1 TRBV7-9 TRBD1
TGTGCCAGCAGCACCCCGACAGGAATCTACGAGCAGTACTTC CASSTPTGIYEQYF 14 NA TRBJ2-7 TRBV7-8 NA
TGTGCCAGCAACAGACAGGGGGGCTACGAGCAGTACTTC CASNRQGGYEQYF 13 few TRBJ2-7 TRBV12-3/TRBV12-4 TRBD1
TGTGCCAGCAGCTTCGGGCCCGGGACAGGGGGCAATGAGCAGTTCTTC CASSFGPGTGGNEQFF 16 NA TRBJ2-1 TRBV5-8 TRBD1
TGTGCCACCAGTTTCGTGACAGGGGGGTCCGGGGAGCTGTTTTTT CATSFVTGGSGELFF 15 many TRBJ2-2 TRBV15 TRBD1
TGTGCCAGCAGTTACGGGGCACCGGGTCAGCCCCAGCATTTT CASSYGAPGQPQHF 14 NA TRBJ1-5 TRBV12-3/TRBV12-4 NA
TGTGCCAGCAGCTCGCCGGCGGGCGGGGGGCAAGAGACCCAGTACTTC CASSSPAGGGQETQYF 16 NA TRBJ2-5 TRBV7-2 TRBD2
TGCAGTGCTGAACAGGGGTCTGGGGCCAACGTCCTGACTTTC CSAEQGSGANVLTF 14 NA TRBJ2-6 TRBV20-1 TRBD1
TGTGCCACCAGTGATAAGGACAGGGTTCAGCCCCAGCATTTT CATSDKDRVQPQHF 14 NA TRBJ1-5 TRBV24-1 TRBD1
TGCGCCAGCAGCCAAGATCGGAAAGATACGCAGTATTTT CASSQDRKDTQYF 13 once TRBJ2-3 TRBV4-1 NA
TGCGCCAGCAGGCCCGGGGTAGCCTACAATGAGCAGTATTTT CASRPGVAYNEQYF 14 NA TRBJ2-3 TRBV5-1 NA
TGTGCCAGCAGCCTGGGAGTCTCCTATAATTCACCCCTCCACTTT CASSLGVSYNSPLHF 15 few TRBJ1-6 TRBV5-6 NA
TGTGCCAGCAGCTTAACGGGAGGCCTAAGCACAGATACGCAGTATTTT CASSLTGGLSTDTQYF 16 NA TRBJ2-3 TRBV7-3 NA
TGTGCCAGCAGACCGGGGGGAATCTCACCCCTCCACTTT CASRPGGISPLHF 13 many TRBJ1-6 TRBV27 NA
TGTGCCAGCAGCCAGGGGGCGATGGGTGGCTACACCTTC CASSQGAMGGYTF 13 NA TRBJ1-2 TRBV7-8 TRBD1
TGTGCCAGTAGTATAGAACCGAGCAACAATGAGCAGTTCTTC CASSIEPSNNEQFF 14 NA TRBJ2-1 TRBV19 NA
TGTGCCAGTAGTACCTGGACAGGGAAGAATGAAAAACTGTTTTTT CASSTWTGKNEKLFF 15 NA TRBJ1-4 TRBV19 TRBD1
TGCGCCAGCAGTGAGTTTCGGGGACAGCACCATGGCTACACCTTC CASSEFRGQHHGYTF 15 NA TRBJ1-2 TRBV10-2 TRBD1
TGTGCCAGCTCCCCCTCGGACCCTCCATTGGGCGAGCAGTACTTC CASSPSDPPLGEQYF 15 NA TRBJ2-7 TRBV5-5 NA
TGTGCCAGCAGCCCAGCCCAGGGGACCACATACGGGCAGTACTTC CASSPAQGTTYGQYF 15 NA TRBJ2-7 TRBV7-3 NA
TGTGCCATCAGTGAGTCCCTAAGAGGGGGCAATCAGCCCCAGCATTTT CAISESLRGGNQPQHF 16 NA TRBJ1-5 TRBV10-3 NA
TGTGCCATCAGCCAGACAGTCTACGAGCAGTACTTC CAISQTVYEQYF 12 NA TRBJ2-7 TRBV10-3 NA
TGTGCCAGCAGAGAGGACAGGGGAGTTCGTAATTCACCCCTCCACTTT CASREDRGVRNSPLHF 16 NA TRBJ1-6 TRBV2 TRBD1
TGCAGCGTTGAAATGCCGGAAGAGGCTGAAGCTTTCTTT CSVEMPEEAEAFF 13 NA TRBJ1-1 TRBV29-1 NA
TGCGCCAGCGGCTTGCAAGTATCCTACGAGCAGTACTTC CASGLQVSYEQYF 13 once TRBJ2-7 TRBV5-1 NA
TGTGCCAGTAGTATGGGGGACGCACTCTCCTACGAGCAGTACTTC CASSMGDALSYEQYF 15 few TRBJ2-7 TRBV19 NA
TGTGCCTGGACAGGGGGCTCTGGGGCCAACGTCCTGACTTTC CAWTGGSGANVLTF 14 once TRBJ2-6 TRBV30 TRBD1
TGTGCCAGCAGCTTATATGGAGAGACCCAGTACTTC CASSLYGETQYF 12 NA TRBJ2-5 TRBV7-6 NA
TGTGCCAGTACCTCGGGGCGGACAGTCTACACTGAAGCTTTCTTT CASTSGRTVYTEAFF 15 NA TRBJ1-1 TRBV19 NA
TGTGCCAGCCAAGCAGGGGTGAATGAGCAGTTCTTC CASQAGVNEQFF 12 once TRBJ2-1 TRBV7-9 NA
TGCAGTGCTAGAGATTCCGGGGGCGGTGGCAATGAGCAGTTCTTC CSARDSGGGGNEQFF 15 NA TRBJ2-1 TRBV20-1 NA
TGTGCCAGTAGCCCTTCGGGGGGGGCGGTGGCTAACTATGGCTACACCTTC CASSPSGGAVANYGYTF 17 NA TRBJ1-2 TRBV19 NA
TGTGCCAGCTGGGTATGGGGTACAGATACGCAGTATTTT CASWVWGTDTQYF 13 NA TRBJ2-3 TRBV2 NA
TGCAGTGCCGCCCCTTACCATCAGCCCCAGCATTTT CSAAPYHQPQHF 12 NA TRBJ1-5 TRBV20-1 NA
TGTGCCAGTAGTATGCCCCCGGCAGATAGCAATCAGCCCCAGCATTTT CASSMPPADSNQPQHF 16 NA TRBJ1-5 TRBV19 NA
TGTGCCAGCAGCGTAGTAGGAACTAGCGGAGATACGCAGTATTTT CASSVVGTSGDTQYF 15 NA TRBJ2-3 TRBV9 TRBD2